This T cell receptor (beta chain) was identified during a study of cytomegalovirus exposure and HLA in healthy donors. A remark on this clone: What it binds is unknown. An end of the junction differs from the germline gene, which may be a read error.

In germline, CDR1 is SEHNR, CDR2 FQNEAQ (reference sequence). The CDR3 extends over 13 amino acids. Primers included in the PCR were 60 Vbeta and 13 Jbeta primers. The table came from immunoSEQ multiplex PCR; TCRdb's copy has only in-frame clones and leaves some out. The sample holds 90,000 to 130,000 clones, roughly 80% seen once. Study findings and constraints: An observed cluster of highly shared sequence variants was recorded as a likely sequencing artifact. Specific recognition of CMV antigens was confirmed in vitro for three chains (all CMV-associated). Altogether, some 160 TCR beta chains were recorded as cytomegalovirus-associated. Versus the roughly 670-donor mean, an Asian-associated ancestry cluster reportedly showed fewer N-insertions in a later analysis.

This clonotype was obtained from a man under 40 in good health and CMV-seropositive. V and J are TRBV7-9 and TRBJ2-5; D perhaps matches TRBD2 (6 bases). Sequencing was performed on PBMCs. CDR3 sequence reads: CSSSFGGQETQYF. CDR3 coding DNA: TGTTCCAGCAGCTTTGGGGGGCAAGAGACCCAGTACTTC. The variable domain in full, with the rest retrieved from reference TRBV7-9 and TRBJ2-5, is DTGVSQNPRHKITKRGQNVTFRCDPISEHNRLYWYRQTLGQGPEFLTYFQNEAQLEKSRLLSDRFSAERPKGSFSTLEIQRTEQGDSAMYLCSSSFGGQETQYFGPGTRLLVL.